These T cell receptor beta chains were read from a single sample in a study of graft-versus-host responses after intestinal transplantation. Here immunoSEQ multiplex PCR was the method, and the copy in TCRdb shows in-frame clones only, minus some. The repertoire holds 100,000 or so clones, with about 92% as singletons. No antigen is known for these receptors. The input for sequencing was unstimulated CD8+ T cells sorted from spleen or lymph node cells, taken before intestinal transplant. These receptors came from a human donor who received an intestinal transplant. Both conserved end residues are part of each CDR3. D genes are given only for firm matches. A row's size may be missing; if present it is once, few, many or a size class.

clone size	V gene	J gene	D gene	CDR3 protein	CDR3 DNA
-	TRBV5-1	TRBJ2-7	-	CASRLESYEQYF	TGCGCCAGCAGGCTAGAGAGCTACGAGCAGTACTTC
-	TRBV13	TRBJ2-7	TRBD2	CASSLGRGLAGHEQYF	TGTGCCAGCAGCTTAGGCCGGGGTCTAGCGGGGCACGAGCAGTACTTC
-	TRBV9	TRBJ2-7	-	CASSVKAEPYYEQYF	TGTGCCAGCAGCGTAAAGGCGGAACCCTACTACGAGCAGTACTTC
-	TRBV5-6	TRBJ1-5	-	CASSGQGPNQPQHF	TGTGCCAGCAGCGGCCAGGGGCCTAATCAGCCCCAGCATTTT
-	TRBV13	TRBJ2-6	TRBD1	CASSYTGEGANVLTF	TGTGCCAGCAGTTACACAGGGGAAGGGGCCAACGTCCTGACTTTC
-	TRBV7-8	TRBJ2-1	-	CASSLALGSSYNEQFF	TGTGCCAGCAGCTTAGCCTTGGGGAGCTCCTACAATGAGCAGTTCTTC
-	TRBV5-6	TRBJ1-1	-	CASSLALSEVNTEAFF	TGTGCCAGCAGCTTGGCCTTGTCCGAGGTGAACACTGAAGCTTTCTTT
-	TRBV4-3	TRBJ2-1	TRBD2	CASSQAGGTYNEQFF	TGCGCCAGCAGCCAAGCGGGGGGGACCTACAATGAGCAGTTCTTC
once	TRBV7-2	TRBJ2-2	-	CASSLDFAGNTGELFF	TGTGCCAGCAGCTTAGACTTCGCGGGGAACACCGGGGAGCTGTTTTTT
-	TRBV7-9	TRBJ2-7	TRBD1	CASSSQGANEQYF	TGTGCCAGCAGCTCGCAGGGGGCGAACGAGCAGTACTTC
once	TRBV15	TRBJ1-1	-	CATSRDWGGEAFF	TGTGCCACCAGCAGAGATTGGGGGGGTGAAGCTTTCTTT
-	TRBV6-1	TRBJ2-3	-	CASSVASSDTQYF	TGTGCCAGCAGTGTAGCAAGTAGTGATACGCAGTATTTT
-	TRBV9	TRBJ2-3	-	CASSVGGGSTDTQYF	TGTGCCAGCAGCGTAGGCGGGGGCAGCACAGATACGCAGTATTTT
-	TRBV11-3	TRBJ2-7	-	CASSPRSGSASYEQYF	TGTGCCAGCAGCCCCCGATCGGGTTCCGCCTCCTACGAGCAGTACTTC
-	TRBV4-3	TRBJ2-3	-	CASSQANSKISDTQYF	TGCGCCAGCAGCCAAGCCAACTCGAAAATTTCAGATACGCAGTATTTT
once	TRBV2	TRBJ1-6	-	CASTGGAYNSPLHF	TGTGCCAGCACGGGGGGAGCCTATAATTCACCCCTCCACTTT
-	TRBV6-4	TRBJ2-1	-	CASSDSAAGYNEQFF	TGTGCCAGCAGTGACTCTGCCGCGGGTTACAATGAGCAGTTCTTC
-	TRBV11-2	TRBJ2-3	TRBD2	CASSVRGGYTDTQYF	TGTGCCAGCAGCGTCCGCGGGGGATACACAGATACGCAGTATTTT
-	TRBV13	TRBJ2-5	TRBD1	CASSTRDRGWQETQYF	TGTGCCAGCAGCACGCGGGACAGGGGGTGGCAAGAGACCCAGTACTTC
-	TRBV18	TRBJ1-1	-	CASSPQGMGTEAFF	TGTGCCAGCTCACCGCAGGGGATGGGCACTGAAGCTTTCTTT
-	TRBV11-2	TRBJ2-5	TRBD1	CASSLGGTGDSETQYF	TGTGCCAGCAGCTTAGGTGGGACAGGGGATTCGGAGACCCAGTACTTC
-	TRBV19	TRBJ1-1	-	CASSIGAGEAFF	TGTGCCAGTAGTATAGGGGCCGGTGAAGCTTTCTTT
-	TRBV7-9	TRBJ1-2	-	CASSLSQAHENYGYTF	TGTGCCAGCAGCTTATCTCAGGCACACGAAAACTATGGCTACACCTTC
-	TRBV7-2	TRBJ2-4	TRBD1	CASSWTGGSGNIQYF	TGTGCCAGCAGCTGGACAGGGGGATCTGGAAACATTCAGTACTTC
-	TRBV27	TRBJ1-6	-	CASSWQANNSPLHF	TGTGCCAGCAGTTGGCAGGCGAATAATTCACCCCTCCACTTT
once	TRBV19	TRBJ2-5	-	CASSIALRGYQETQYF	TGTGCCAGTAGTATAGCCTTGAGGGGGTACCAAGAGACCCAGTACTTC
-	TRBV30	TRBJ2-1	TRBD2	CAWSVSDVLAERQFF	TGTGCCTGGAGTGTAAGTGATGTACTAGCGGAGCGACAGTTCTTC
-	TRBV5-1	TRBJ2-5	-	CASIGENQETQYF	TGCGCCAGCATCGGGGAGAACCAAGAGACCCAGTACTTC
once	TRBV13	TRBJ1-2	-	CASAESSATDSYGHTF	TGTGCCAGCGCCGAATCGTCCGCGACGGACTCCTATGGCCACACCTTC
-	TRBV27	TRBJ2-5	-	CASSLAGTQETQYF	TGTGCCAGCAGTTTAGCCGGGACACAGGAGACCCAGTACTTC
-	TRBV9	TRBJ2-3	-	CASSVGDTTDTQYF	TGTGCCAGCAGCGTAGGGGACACTACAGATACGCAGTATTTT
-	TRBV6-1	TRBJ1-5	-	CASSIVGGGHQPQHF	TGTGCCAGCAGTATTGTGGGAGGTGGCCATCAGCCCCAGCATTTT
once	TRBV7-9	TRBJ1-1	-	CASSLVGAASNTEAFF	TGTGCCAGCAGCTTAGTGGGGGCAGCTTCGAACACTGAAGCTTTCTTT
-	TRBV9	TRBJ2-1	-	CASSVGVQGYNEQFF	TGTGCCAGCAGCGTTGGGGTACAGGGTTACAATGAGCAGTTCTTC
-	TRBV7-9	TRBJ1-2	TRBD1	CASSWRTGEGGYTF	TGTGCCAGCAGCTGGAGGACAGGGGAGGGTGGCTACACCTTC
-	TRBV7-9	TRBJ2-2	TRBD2	CASSSGGGTTGELFF	TGTGCCAGCAGCTCTGGGGGGGGGACCACCGGGGAGCTGTTTTTT
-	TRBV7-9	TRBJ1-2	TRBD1	CASSALQGPTNGYTF	TGTGCCAGCAGCGCCCTACAGGGGCCTACGAATGGCTACACCTTC
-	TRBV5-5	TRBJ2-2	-	CASSLSDTGELFF	TGTGCCAGCAGCTTGAGCGACACCGGGGAGCTGTTTTTT
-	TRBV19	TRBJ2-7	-	CASSILGQTYEQYF	TGTGCCAGTAGTATCCTAGGACAGACCTACGAGCAGTACTTC
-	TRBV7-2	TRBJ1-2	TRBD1	CASSLGIATGHYGYTF	TGTGCCAGCAGCTTAGGGATAGCGACAGGGCACTATGGCTACACCTTC
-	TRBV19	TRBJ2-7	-	CASSMSQSSYEQYF	TGTGCCAGTAGTATGAGTCAAAGCTCCTACGAGCAGTACTTC
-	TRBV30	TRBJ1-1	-	CAWSAGMNTEAFF	TGTGCCTGGAGTGCAGGGATGAACACTGAAGCTTTCTTT
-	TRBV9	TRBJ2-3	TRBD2	CASSVGGGSTDTQYF	TGTGCCAGCAGCGTCGGGGGGGGTAGCACAGATACGCAGTATTTT
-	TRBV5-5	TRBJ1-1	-	CASSLVGTQAFF	TGTGCCAGCAGCTTGGTCGGGACACAAGCTTTCTTT
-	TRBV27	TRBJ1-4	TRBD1	CASSLRDRGGEKLFF	TGTGCCAGCAGTTTAAGGGACAGGGGAGGCGAAAAACTGTTTTTT
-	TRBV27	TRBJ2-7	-	CASSLFIGGSELQYF	TGTGCCAGCAGTTTATTTATTGGGGGGAGTGAGTTGCAGTACTTC
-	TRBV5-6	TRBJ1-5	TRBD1	CASSDGTGLQPQHF	TGTGCCAGCAGCGATGGGACAGGCCTTCAGCCCCAGCATTTT
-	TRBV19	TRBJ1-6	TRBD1	CASSIETGESPLHF	TGTGCCAGTAGTATTGAGACAGGGGAATCACCCCTCCACTTT